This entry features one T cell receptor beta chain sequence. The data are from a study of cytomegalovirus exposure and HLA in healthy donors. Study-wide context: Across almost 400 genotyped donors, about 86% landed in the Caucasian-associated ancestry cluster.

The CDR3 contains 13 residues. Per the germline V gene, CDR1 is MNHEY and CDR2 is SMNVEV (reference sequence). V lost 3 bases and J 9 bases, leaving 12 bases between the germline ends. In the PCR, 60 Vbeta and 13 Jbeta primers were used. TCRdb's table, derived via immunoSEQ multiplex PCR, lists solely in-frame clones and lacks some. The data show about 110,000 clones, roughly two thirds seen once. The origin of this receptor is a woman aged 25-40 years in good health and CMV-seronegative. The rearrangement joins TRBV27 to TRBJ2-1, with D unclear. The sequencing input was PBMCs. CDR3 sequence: CASSLGSIGEQFF. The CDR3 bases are TGTGCCAGCAGTTTGGGTAGCATTGGTGAGCAGTTCTTC.